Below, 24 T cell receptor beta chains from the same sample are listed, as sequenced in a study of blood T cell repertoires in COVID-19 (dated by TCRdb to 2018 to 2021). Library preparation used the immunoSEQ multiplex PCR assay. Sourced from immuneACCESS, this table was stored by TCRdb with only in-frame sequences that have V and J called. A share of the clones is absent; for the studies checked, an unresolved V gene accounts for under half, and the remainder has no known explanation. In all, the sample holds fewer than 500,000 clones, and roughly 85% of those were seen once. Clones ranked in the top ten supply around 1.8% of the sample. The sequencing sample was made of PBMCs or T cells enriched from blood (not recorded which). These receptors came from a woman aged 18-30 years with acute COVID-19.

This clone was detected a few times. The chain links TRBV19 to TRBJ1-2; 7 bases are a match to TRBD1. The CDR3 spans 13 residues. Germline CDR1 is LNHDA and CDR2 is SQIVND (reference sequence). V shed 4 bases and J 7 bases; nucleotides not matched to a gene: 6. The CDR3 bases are TGTGCCAGTAGTAACGACAGGGCCGGTGGCTACACCTTC. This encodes CASSNDRAGGYTF.

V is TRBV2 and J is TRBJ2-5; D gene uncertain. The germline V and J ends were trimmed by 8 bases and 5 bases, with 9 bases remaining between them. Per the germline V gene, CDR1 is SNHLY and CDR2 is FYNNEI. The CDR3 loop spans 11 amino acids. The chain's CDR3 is CASAPGETQYF. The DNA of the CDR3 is TGTGCCAGCGCTCCCGGGGAGACCCAGTACTTC. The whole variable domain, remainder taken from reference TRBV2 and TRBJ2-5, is EPEVTQTPSHQVTQMGQEVILRCVPISNHLYFYWYRQILGQKVEFLVSFYNNEISEKSEIFDDQFSVERPDGSNFTLKIRSTKLEDSAMYFCASAPGETQYFGPGTRLLVL.

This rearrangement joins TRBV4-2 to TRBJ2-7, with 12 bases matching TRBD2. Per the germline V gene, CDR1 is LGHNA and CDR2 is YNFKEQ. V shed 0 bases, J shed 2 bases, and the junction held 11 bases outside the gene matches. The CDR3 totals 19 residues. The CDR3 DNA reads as TGTGCCAGCAGCCAAGAAACAACTAGCGGGGGGTTAAATCCCTACGAGCAGTACTTC. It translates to CASSQETTSGGLNPYEQYF.

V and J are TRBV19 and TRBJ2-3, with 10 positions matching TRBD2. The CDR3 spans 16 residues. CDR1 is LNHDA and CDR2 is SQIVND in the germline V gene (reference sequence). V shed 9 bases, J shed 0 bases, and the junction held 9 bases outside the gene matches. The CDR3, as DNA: TGTGCCAGCGCCCAGCGGGAGGGCCGGAGCACAGATACGCAGTATTTT. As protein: CASAQREGRSTDTQYF.

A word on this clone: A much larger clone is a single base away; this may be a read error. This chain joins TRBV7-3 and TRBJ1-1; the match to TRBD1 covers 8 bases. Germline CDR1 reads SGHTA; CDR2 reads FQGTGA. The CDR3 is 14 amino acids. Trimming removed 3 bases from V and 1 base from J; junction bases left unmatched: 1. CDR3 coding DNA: TGTGCCAGCAGCTTCGGGACAGGGAACACTGAAGCTTTCTTT. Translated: CASSFGTGNTEAFF.

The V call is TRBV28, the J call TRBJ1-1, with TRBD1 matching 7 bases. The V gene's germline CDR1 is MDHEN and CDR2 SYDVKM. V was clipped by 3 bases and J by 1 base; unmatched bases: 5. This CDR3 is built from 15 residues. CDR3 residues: CASSLSRGSNTEAFF. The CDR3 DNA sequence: TGTGCCAGCAGTTTGAGCAGGGGGTCGAACACTGAAGCTTTCTTT.

Here the CDR3 DNA reads TGTGCCAGCAGCTTGGGGTCGAGAGGGAGCTCCTACAATGAGCAGTTCTTC. This translates into CASSLGSRGSSYNEQFF. The rearrangement joins TRBV11-2 to TRBJ2-1; D is possibly TRBD2 (5 bases). V was shortened by 3 bases and J by 0 bases, with 15 bases between the two germline ends. Germline-derived CDR1 and CDR2 are SGHAT and FQNNGV. The CDR3 is 17 amino acids.

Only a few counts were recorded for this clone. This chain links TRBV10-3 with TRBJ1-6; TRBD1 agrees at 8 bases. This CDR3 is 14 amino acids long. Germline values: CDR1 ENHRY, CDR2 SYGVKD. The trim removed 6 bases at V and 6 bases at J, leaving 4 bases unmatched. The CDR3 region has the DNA TGTGCCATCAGGGGACAGGACGGTAATTCACCCCTCCACTTT. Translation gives CAIRGQDGNSPLHF.

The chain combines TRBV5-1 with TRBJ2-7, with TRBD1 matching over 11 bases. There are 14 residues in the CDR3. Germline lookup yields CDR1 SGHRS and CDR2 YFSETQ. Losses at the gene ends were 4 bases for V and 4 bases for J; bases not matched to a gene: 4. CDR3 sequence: CASSAGTGGYEQYF. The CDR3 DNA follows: TGCGCCAGCAGCGCCGGGACAGGGGGTTACGAGCAGTACTTC.

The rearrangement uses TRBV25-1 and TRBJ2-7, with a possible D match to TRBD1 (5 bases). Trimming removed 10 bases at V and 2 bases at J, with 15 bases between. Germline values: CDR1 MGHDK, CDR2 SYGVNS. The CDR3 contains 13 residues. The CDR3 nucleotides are TGTGCCACCACTCGAGACAGCCCCTACGAGCAGTACTTC. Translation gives CATTRDSPYEQYF.

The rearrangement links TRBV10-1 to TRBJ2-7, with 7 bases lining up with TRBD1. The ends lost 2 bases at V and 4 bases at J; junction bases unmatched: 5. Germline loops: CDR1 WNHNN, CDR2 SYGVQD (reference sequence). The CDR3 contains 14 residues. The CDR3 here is CASSEHRQGYEQYF. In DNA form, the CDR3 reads TGCGCCAGCAGTGAGCACAGACAGGGATACGAGCAGTACTTC.

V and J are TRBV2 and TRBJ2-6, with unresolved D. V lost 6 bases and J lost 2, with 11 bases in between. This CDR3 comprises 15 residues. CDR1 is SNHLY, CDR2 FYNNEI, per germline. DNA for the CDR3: TGTGCCAGCAGATACAGTCCCACTGGGGCCAACGTCCTGACTTTC. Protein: CASRYSPTGANVLTF.

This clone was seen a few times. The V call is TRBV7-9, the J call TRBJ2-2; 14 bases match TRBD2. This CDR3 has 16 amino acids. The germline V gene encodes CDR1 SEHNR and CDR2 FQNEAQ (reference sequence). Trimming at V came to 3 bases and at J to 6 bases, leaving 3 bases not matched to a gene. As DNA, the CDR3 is TGTGCCAGCAGCTTGGGACTAGCGGGAGTATCCGGGGAGCTGTTTTTT. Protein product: CASSLGLAGVSGELFF. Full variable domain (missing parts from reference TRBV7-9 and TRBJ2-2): DTGVSQNPRHKITKRGQNVTFRCDPISEHNRLYWYRQTLGQGPEFLTYFQNEAQLEKSRLLSDRFSAERPKGSFSTLEIQRTEQGDSAMYLCASSLGLAGVSGELFFGEGSRLTVL.

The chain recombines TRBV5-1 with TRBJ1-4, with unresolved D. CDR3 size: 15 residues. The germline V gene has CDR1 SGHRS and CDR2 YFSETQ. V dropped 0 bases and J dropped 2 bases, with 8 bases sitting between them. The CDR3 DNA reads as TGCGCCAGCAGCTTGGCTAGGAGTACTAATGAAAAACTGTTTTTT. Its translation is CASSLARSTNEKLFF.

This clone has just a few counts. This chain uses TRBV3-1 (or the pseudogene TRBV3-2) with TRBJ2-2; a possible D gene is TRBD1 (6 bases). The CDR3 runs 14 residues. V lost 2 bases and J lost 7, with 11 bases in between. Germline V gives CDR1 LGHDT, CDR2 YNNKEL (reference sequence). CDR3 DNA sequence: TGTGCCAGCAGCCAACAGGGGACGGACGGGGAGCTGTTTTTT. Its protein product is CASSQQGTDGELFF.

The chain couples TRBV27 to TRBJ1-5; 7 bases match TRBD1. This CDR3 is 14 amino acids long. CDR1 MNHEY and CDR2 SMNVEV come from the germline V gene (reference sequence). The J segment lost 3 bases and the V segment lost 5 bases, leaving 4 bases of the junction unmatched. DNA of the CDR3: TGTGCCAGCAGTACAGGGGCCCTCAATCAGCCCCAGCATTTT. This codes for CASSTGALNQPQHF.

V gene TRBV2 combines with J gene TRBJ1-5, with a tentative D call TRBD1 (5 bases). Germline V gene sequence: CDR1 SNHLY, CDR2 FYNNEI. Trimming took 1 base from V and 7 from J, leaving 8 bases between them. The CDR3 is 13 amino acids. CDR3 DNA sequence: TGTGCCAGCAGTGAAGAGCGGGACCAGCCCCAGCATTTT. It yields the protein CASSEERDQPQHF. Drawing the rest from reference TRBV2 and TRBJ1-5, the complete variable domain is EPEVTQTPSHQVTQMGQEVILRCVPISNHLYFYWYRQILGQKVEFLVSFYNNEISEKSEIFDDQFSVERPDGSNFTLKIRSTKLEDSAMYFCASSEERDQPQHFGDGTRLSIL.

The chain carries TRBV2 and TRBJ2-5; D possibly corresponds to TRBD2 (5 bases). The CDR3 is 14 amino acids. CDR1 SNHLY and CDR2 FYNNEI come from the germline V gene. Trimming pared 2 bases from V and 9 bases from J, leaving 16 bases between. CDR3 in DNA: TGTGCCAGCAGTGAATCGCTGGAGACCGGGGCCCAGTACTTC. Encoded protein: CASSESLETGAQYF.

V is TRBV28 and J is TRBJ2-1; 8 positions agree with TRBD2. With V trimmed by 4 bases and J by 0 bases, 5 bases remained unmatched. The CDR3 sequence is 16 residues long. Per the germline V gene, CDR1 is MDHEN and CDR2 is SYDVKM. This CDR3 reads CASSSSGTSSYNEQFF. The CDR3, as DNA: TGTGCCAGCAGTTCCTCCGGGACTAGCTCCTACAATGAGCAGTTCTTC.

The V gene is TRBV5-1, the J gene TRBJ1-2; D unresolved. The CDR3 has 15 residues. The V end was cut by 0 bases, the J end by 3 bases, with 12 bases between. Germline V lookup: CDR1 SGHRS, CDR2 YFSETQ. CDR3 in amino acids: CASSLGGRKDYGYTF. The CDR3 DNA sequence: TGCGCCAGCAGCTTGGGAGGGAGGAAAGACTATGGCTACACCTTC.

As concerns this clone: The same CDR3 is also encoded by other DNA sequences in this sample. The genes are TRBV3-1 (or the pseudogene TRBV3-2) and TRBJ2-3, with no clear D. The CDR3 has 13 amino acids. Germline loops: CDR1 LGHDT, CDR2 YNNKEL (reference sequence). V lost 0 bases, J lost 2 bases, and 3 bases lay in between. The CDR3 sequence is CASSQDHTDTQYF. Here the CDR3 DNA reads TGTGCCAGCAGCCAAGACCACACAGATACGCAGTATTTT.

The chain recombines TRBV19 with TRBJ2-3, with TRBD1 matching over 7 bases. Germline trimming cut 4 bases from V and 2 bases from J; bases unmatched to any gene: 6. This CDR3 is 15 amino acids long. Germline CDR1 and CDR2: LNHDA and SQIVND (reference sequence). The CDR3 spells CASSTGTAHTDTQYF. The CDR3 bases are TGTGCCAGTAGTACTGGGACAGCGCACACAGATACGCAGTATTTT.

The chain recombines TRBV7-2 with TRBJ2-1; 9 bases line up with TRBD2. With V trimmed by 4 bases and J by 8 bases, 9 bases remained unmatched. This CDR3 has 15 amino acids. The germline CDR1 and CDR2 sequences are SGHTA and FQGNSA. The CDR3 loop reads CASSSFSGSGYEQFF. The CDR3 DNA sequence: TGTGCCAGCAGCTCCTTTAGCGGGAGTGGTTATGAGCAGTTCTTC. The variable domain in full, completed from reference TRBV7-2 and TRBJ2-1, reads GAGVSQSPSNKVTEKGKDVELRCDPISGHTALYWYRQSLGQGLEFLIYFQGNSAPDKSGLPSDRFSAERTGGSVSTLTIQRTQQEDSAVYLCASSSFSGSGYEQFFGPGTRLTVL.

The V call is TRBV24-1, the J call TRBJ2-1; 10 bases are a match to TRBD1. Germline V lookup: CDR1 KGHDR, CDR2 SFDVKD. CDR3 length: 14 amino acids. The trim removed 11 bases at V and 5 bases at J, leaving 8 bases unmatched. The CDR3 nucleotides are TGTGCCATCGGTCCGGGACAGGGGAACAATGAGCAGTTCTTC. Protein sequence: CAIGPGQGNNEQFF.